This T cell receptor beta chain was sequenced in a study of blood T cell repertoires in COVID-19. Study background: Material from acute and convalescent COVID-19 was sourced from the United States, Italy and Spain. The cDNA or gDNA used as material had been derived from T cells, B-cell-depleted T cells, or PBMCs.

Measured with immunoSEQ multiplex PCR; TCRdb has only the in-frame clones, and not every one. This sample yields fewer than 150,000 clones, of which 80% to 85% are seen a single time; 15% to 20% belongs to the top ten. Germline V gene sequence: CDR1 SQVTM, CDR2 ANQGSEA. This CDR3 comprises 14 residues. With 4 bases removed from V and 2 bases from J, the gap between germline ends came to 9 bases. Categorization into cohorts depended on clinical history that participants reported. Either two negative PCRs, clearance, or symptom resolution qualified Cohort 3 donors as recovered. The V gene is TRBV29-1, the J gene TRBJ2-6, with D tentatively TRBD2 (5 bases). The sequenced sample was PBMCs or T cells enriched from blood (not recorded which). The clonotype was recovered from a man aged 25-40 years who had recovered from COVID-19. The CDR3 nucleotides read TGCAGCGTTGCGGGGTCTGCTGGGGCCAACGTCCTGACTTTC. It encodes CSVAGSAGANVLTF.